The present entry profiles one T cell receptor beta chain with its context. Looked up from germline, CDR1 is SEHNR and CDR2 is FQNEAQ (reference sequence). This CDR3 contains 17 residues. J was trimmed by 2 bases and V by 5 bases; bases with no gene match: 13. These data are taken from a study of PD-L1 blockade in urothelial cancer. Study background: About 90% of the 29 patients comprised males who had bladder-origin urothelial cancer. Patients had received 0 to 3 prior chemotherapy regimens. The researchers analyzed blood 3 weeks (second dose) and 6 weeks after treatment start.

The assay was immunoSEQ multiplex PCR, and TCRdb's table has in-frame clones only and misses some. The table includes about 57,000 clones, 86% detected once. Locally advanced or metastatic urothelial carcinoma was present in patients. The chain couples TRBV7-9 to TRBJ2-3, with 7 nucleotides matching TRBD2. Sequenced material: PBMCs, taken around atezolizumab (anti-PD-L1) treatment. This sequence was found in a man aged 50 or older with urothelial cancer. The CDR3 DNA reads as TGTGCCAGCAGCGTCCGTTGGGCGGGAGCCCCCACAGATACGCAGTATTTT. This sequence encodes CASSVRWAGAPTDTQYF.